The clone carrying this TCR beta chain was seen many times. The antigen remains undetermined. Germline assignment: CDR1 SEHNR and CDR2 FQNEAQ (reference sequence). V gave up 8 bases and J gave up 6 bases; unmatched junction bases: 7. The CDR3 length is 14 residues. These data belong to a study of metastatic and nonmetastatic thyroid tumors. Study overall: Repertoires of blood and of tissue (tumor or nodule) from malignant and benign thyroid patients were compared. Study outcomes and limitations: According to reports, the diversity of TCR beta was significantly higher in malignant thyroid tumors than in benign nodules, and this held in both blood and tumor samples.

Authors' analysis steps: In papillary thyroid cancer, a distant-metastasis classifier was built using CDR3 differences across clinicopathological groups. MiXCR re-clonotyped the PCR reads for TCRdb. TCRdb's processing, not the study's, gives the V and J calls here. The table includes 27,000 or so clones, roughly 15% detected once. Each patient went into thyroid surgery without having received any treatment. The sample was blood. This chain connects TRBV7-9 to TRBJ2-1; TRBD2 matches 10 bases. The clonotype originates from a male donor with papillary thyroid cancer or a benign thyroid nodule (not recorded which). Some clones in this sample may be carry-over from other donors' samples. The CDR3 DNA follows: TGTGCCAGCCACGAGCGGGGGGGAACCAATGAGCAGTTCTTC. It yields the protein CASHERGGTNEQFF.